In its sample, the clone carrying this T cell receptor (beta chain) was seen a few times. Its antigen is still unknown. This sample is drawn from a study of cytomegalovirus exposure and HLA in healthy donors. Primers for the PCR totalled 60 Vbeta and 13 Jbeta. Some clones are missing from TCRdb's copy, which holds only in-frame ones; the method was immunoSEQ multiplex PCR. The sample shows 200,000 or so clones, 79% of them seen only once. The germline V gene has CDR1 SGHRS and CDR2 YFSETQ. Losses at the gene ends were 4 bases for V and 1 base for J; bases not matched to a gene: 22. The CDR3 contains 21 residues. Study outcomes and limitations: Presence/absence analyses supposed approximately even sequencing depth among donors.

Healthy bone marrow donors made up the cohort. Despite likely unrecorded immune exposures, the donors were nominally healthy at the time of sampling. Sequencing was done on a sample of PBMCs. The chain recombines TRBV5-1 with TRBJ2-3; TRBD2 matches at 9 bases. The clonotype comes from a man aged 50-60 years in good health and CMV-seronegative. CDR3 DNA sequence: TGCGCCAGCAGCCGTACTTTAATGGGGTCAGAGCTAGCGGGACGCACAGATACGCAGTATTTT. It yields the protein CASSRTLMGSELAGRTDTQYF. The full variable domain, completed using reference TRBV5-1 and TRBJ2-3, is KAGVTQTPRYLIKTRGQQVTLSCSPISGHRSVSWYQQTPGQGLQFLFEYFSETQRNKGNFPGRFSGRQFSNSRSEMNVSTLELGDSALYLCASSRTLMGSELAGRTDTQYFGPGTRLTVL.